A selection of T cell receptor beta chains follows, all from one sample in a study of cytomegalovirus exposure and HLA in healthy donors. Only in-frame clones appear in the TCRdb table, and some are missing; sequencing was by immunoSEQ multiplex PCR. The table has roughly 130,000 clones, around 8.5% seen once. Sample: PBMCs. Receptors were obtained from a man aged 40-49 years in good health and CMV-seronegative. The CDR3 runs from the conserved cysteine through the conserved F or W. The D gene is left open where the match is weak. Some rows have no size entry. The others give once, few or many, or a class for an expanded clone.

clone_size	v_call	d_call	j_call	cdr3_aa	cdr3_nt
.	TRBV7-2	.	TRBJ2-4	CASSLPGNRAGGIQYF	TGTGCCAGCAGCCTCCCGGGGAACAGGGCAGGCGGCATTCAGTACTTC
few	TRBV7-3	TRBD2	TRBJ2-5	CASSSSSGGMETQYF	TGTGCCAGCAGCTCGTCTAGCGGGGGGATGGAGACCCAGTACTTC
.	TRBV4-2	TRBD2	TRBJ2-1	CASSVRLAGEDEQFF	TGTGCCAGCAGCGTCCGACTAGCGGGGGAAGATGAGCAGTTCTTC
.	TRBV29-1	.	TRBJ1-1	CSVRRGGGTEAFF	TGCAGCGTCAGAAGGGGCGGGGGGACTGAAGCTTTCTTT
few	TRBV19	TRBD1	TRBJ2-7	CASSTDRAYEQYF	TGTGCCAGTAGTACGGACAGGGCCTACGAGCAGTACTTC
few	TRBV27	TRBD2	TRBJ2-5	CASSPSLAGGRETQYF	TGTGCCAGCAGTCCAAGTCTAGCGGGGGGGCGTGAGACCCAGTACTTC
.	TRBV6-1	TRBD1	TRBJ1-4	CASDARGTGTEKLFF	TGTGCCAGCGACGCTCGGGGGACAGGGACGGAAAAACTGTTTTTT
few	TRBV4-1	.	TRBJ1-1	CASSYQGDENTEAFF	TGCGCCAGCAGCTACCAGGGCGATGAGAACACTGAAGCTTTCTTT
.	TRBV11-2	TRBD1	TRBJ1-6	CASSLDTGATSPLHF	TGTGCCAGCAGCTTAGATACAGGGGCCACATCACCCCTCCACTTT
.	TRBV2	TRBD2	TRBJ2-7	CASSGRLAGYAYEQYF	TGTGCCAGCAGTGGCAGACTAGCGGGCTATGCCTACGAGCAGTACTTC
.	TRBV7-9	.	TRBJ1-3	CASSYRAAGNTIYF	TGTGCCAGCAGCTACAGGGCTGCTGGAAACACCATATATTTT
.	TRBV10-2	TRBD2	TRBJ2-1	CASRLAVREQFF	TGCGCCAGCAGACTAGCGGTACGTGAGCAGTTCTTC
few	TRBV5-6	.	TRBJ1-5	CASSPGYSNQPQHF	TGTGCCAGCAGCCCAGGGTATAGCAATCAGCCCCAGCATTTT
few	TRBV4-2	TRBD1	TRBJ1-1	CASRRTGNTEAFF	TGTGCCAGCAGAAGGACAGGGAACACTGAAGCTTTCTTT
few	TRBV5-1	TRBD1	TRBJ2-3	CASSSTGTGYSTDTQYF	TGCGCCAGCAGCTCGACCGGGACAGGTTATAGCACAGATACGCAGTATTTT
once	TRBV6-5	TRBD1	TRBJ1-1	CASIRRQGETEAFF	TGTGCCAGCATCCGCCGACAGGGAGAAACTGAAGCTTTCTTT
few	TRBV4-2	TRBD2	TRBJ2-1	CASSQGTSGDNEQFF	TGTGCCAGCAGCCAAGGGACTAGCGGGGACAATGAGCAGTTCTTC
.	TRBV7-9	TRBD1	TRBJ1-2	CASSLGPAGGKGYGYTF	TGTGCCAGCAGCTTAGGGCCCGCAGGGGGCAAGGGCTATGGCTACACCTTC